The 9 T cell receptor beta chains below come from one sample, sequenced in a study of CD8 T cells in ankylosing spondylitis. Each CDR3 protein gets one entry after TCRdb re-called the 5' RACE reads with MiXCR. The sample has about 250,000 distinct CDR3 sequences; 32% are singletons. Sequencing input: blood, either unsorted or a sorted T cell fraction (not recorded which). Receptors were obtained from a male donor with ankylosing spondylitis or in good health (not recorded which).

In this sample, this clonotype turned up a few times. The chain has TRBV6-1 and TRBJ1-5; D possibly corresponds to TRBD1 (5 bases). The V end was cut by 6 bases, the J end by 0 bases, with 12 bases between. The V gene's germline CDR1 is MNHNS and CDR2 SASEGT. This CDR3 has 15 amino acids. Written as DNA, the CDR3 is TGTGCCAGCAGAAAAGACAGCTATAGCAATCAGCCCCAGCATTTT. It encodes CASRKDSYSNQPQHF.

V and J are TRBV28 and TRBJ2-3, with D perhaps matching TRBD1 (5 bases). With 7 bases removed from V and 2 bases from J, the gap between germline ends came to 10 bases. Germline V lookup: CDR1 MDHEN, CDR2 SYDVKM. The CDR3 runs to 13 residues. CDR3 DNA: TGTGCCAGCAAAGGGGCGGACACAGATACGCAGTATTTT. Its protein is CASKGADTDTQYF.

This clonotype was counted only a few times. V usage is TRBV29-1 and J usage is TRBJ2-3, with 8 bases that match TRBD1. The CDR3 sequence is 12 residues long. Germline-derived CDR1 and CDR2 are SQVTM and ANQGSEA. The chain's CDR3 is CSFGQGADTQYF. As DNA, the CDR3 is TGCAGTTTCGGTCAGGGGGCCGATACGCAGTATTTT.

In its sample, this clonotype was seen a few times. The chain is built from TRBV6-6 and TRBJ2-2; D is undetermined. This CDR3 contains 13 residues. Germline V gene data show CDR1 as MNHNY and CDR2 as SVGAGI (reference sequence). Trimming pared 5 bases from V and 2 bases from J, leaving 6 bases between. The chain's CDR3 is CASSNFNTGELFF. CDR3 DNA: TGTGCCAGCAGTAATTTTAACACCGGGGAGCTGTTTTTT.

This chain links TRBV12-3 or TRBV12-4 with TRBJ2-2; D perhaps matches TRBD2 (5 bases). The CDR3 covers 13 residues. With 4 bases removed from V and 6 bases from J, the gap between germline ends came to 9 bases. CDR3 protein: CASSSWEPGELFF. CDR3 nucleotides: TGTGCCAGCAGTTCTTGGGAGCCCGGGGAGCTGTTTTTT.

This clonotype has more than one count but fewer than ten. The V and J genes are TRBV10-1 and TRBJ2-7; possibly TRBD1 or TRBD2 for D (5 bases each). V lost 9 bases and J 5 bases, leaving 20 bases between the germline ends. Germline CDR1 reads WNHNN; CDR2 reads SYGVQD (reference sequence). The CDR3 totals 14 residues. The CDR3 DNA is TGCGCCAGTATACCCGGGACCCCCGTCAACGAGCAGTACTTC. Translating it yields CASIPGTPVNEQYF.

The table lists this clonotype with a few counts. The chain recombines TRBV5-1 with TRBJ2-5; tentative D call: TRBD2 (6 bases). In germline, CDR1 is SGHRS, CDR2 YFSETQ. The V gene lost 4 bases and the J gene lost 6 bases, with 16 bases spanning the gap. This CDR3 is 14 amino acids long. The CDR3 region is CASSPTSRQQTQYF. The CDR3 coding sequence is TGCGCCAGCAGCCCGACTAGTAGACAGCAGACCCAGTACTTC.

This clonotype was counted ten times or more. The chain couples TRBV12-3 or TRBV12-4 to TRBJ1-6; a weak D match, TRBD1 (5 bases). The CDR3 is made up of 12 amino acids. V gave up 2 bases and J gave up 10 bases, with 6 bases separating them. The CDR3 spells CASSLRGSPLHF. In DNA form, the CDR3 reads TGTGCCAGCAGTTTAAGGGGATCACCCCTCCACTTT.

V and J are TRBV29-1 and TRBJ1-4, with a possible D match to TRBD1 (6 bases). Germline V gene lookup returns CDR1 SQVTM and CDR2 ANQGSEA. The CDR3 extends over 11 amino acids. V dropped 6 bases and J dropped 7 bases, with 9 bases sitting between them. The CDR3 loop is CSVGDTEKLFF. CDR3 bases: TGCAGCGTGGGGGACACTGAAAAACTGTTTTTT. The variable domain in full, completed from reference TRBV29-1 and TRBJ1-4, reads SAVISQKPSRDICQRGTSLTIQCQVDSQVTMMFWYRQQPGQSLTLIATANQGSEATYESGFVIDKFPISRPNLTFSTLTVSNMSPEDSSIYLCSVGDTEKLFFGSGTQLSVL.